Reported below is one T cell receptor beta chain. Sequenced by immunoSEQ multiplex PCR; TCRdb stores in-frame clones only, minus some. This table holds roughly 76,000 clones, approximately 90% found once. This specimen belongs to a study of T cell responses to AZD1222 COVID-19 vaccine. After removal of 0 bases from V and 3 bases from J, the junction contained 3 bases not matched to a gene. There are 15 residues in the CDR3. Looked up from germline, CDR1 is SGHNT and CDR2 is YYREEE (reference sequence). This TCR was recovered from an adult in good health. The sequences come from peripheral blood, collected on day 0 of AZD1222 vaccination. The chain links TRBV5-4 to TRBJ1-3; 7 nucleotides match TRBD1. The CDR3 DNA reads TGTGCCAGCAGCTTGGTGGGGGACAGTGGAAACACCATATATTTT. This gives the protein CASSLVGDSGNTIYF.